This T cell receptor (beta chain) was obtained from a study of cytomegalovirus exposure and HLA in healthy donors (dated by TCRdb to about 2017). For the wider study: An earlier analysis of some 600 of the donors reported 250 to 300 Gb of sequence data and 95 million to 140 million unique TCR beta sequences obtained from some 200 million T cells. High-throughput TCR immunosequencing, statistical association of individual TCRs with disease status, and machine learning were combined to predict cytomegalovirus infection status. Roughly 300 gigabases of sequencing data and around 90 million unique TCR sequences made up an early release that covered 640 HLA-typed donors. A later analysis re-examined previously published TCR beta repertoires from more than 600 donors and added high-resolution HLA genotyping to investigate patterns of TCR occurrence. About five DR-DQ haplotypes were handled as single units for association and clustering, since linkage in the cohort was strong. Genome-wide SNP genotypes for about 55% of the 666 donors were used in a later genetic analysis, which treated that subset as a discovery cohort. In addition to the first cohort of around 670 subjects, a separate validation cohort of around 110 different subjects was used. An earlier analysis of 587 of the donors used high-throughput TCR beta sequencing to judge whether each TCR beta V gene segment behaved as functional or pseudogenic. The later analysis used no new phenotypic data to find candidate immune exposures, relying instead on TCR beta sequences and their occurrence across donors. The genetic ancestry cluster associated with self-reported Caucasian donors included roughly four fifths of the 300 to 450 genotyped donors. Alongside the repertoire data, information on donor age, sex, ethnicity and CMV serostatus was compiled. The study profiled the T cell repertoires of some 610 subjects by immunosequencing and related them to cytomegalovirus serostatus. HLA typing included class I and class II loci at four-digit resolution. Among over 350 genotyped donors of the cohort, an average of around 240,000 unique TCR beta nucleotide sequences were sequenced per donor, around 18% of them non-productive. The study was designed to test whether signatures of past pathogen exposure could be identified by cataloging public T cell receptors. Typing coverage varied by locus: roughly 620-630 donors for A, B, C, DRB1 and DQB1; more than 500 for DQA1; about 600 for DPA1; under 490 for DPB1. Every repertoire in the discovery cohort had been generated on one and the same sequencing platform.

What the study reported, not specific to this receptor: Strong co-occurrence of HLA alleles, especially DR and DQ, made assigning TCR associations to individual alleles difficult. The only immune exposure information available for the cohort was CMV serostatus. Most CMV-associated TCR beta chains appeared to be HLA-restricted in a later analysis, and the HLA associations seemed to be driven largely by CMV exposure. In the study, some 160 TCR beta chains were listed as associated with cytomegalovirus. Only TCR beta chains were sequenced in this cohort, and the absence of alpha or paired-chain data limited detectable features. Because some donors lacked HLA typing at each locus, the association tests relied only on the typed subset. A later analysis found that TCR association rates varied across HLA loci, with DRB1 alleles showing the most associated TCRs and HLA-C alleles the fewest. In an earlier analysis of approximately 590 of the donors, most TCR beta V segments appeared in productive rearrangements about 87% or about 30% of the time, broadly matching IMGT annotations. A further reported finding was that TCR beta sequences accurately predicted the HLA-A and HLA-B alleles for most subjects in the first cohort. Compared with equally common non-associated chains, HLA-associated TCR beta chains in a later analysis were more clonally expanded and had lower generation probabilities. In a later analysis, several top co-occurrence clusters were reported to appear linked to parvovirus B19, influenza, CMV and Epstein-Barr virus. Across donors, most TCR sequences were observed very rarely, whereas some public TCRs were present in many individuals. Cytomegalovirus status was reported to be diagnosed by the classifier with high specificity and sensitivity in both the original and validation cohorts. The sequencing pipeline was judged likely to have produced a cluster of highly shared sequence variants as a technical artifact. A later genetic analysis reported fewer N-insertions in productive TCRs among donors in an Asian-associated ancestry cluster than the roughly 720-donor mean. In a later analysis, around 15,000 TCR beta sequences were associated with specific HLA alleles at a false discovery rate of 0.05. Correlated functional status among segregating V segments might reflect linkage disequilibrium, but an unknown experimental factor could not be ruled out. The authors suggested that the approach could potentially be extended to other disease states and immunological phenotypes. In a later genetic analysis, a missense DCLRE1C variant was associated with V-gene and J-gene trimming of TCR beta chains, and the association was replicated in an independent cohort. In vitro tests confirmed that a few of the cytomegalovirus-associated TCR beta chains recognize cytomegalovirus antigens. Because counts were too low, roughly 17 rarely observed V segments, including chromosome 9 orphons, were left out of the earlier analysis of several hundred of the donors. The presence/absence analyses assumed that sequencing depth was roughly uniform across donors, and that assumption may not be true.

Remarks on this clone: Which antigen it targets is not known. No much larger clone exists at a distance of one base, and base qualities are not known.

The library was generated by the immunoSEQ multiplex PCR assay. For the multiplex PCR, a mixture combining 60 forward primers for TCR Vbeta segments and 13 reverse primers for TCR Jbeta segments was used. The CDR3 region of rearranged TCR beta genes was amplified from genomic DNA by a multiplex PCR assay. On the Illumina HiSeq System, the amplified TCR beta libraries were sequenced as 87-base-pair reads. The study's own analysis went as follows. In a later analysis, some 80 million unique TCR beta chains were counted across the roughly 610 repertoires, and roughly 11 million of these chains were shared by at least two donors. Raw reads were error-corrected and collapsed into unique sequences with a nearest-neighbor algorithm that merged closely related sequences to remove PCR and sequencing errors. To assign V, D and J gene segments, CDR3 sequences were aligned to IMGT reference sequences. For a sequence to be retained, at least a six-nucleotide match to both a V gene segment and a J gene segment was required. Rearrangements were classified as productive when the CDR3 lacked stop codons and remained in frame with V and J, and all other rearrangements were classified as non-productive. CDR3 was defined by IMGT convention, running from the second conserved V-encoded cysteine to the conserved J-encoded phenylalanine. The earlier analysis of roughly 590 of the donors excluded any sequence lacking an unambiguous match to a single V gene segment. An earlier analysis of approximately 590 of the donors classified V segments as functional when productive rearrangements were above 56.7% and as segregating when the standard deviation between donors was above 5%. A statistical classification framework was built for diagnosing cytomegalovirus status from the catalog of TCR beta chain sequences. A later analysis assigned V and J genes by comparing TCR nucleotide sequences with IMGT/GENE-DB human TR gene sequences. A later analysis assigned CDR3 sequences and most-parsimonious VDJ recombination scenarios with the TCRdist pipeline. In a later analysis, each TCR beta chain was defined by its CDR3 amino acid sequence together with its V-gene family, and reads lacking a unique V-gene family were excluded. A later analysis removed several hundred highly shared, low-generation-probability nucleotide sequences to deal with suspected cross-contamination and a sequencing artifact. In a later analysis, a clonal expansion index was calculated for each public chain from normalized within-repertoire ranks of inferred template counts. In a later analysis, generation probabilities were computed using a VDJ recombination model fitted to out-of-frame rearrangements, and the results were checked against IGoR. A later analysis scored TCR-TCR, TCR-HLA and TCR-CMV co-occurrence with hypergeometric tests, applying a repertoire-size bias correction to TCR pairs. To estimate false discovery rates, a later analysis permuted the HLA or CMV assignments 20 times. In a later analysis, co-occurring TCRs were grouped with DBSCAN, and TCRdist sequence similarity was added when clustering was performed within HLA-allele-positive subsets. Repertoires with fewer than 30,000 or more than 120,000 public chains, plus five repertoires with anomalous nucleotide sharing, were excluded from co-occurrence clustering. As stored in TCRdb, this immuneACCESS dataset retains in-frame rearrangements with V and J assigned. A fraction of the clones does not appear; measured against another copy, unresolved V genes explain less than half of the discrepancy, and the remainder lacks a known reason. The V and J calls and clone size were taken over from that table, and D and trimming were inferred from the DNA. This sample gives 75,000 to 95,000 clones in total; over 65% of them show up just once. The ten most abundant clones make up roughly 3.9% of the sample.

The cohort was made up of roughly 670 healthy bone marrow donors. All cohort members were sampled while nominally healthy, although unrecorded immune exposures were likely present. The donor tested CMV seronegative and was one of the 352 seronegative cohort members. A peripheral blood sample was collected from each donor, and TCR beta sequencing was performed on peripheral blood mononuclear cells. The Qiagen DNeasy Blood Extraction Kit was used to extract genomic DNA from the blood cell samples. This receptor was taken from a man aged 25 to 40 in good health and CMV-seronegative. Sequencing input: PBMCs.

The base sequence is TGTGCCAGCAGCTATAATGCAGGGATGACTGAAGCTTTCTTT. It is translated as CASSYNAGMTEAFF. This chain is built from TRBV5-4 and TRBJ1-1; the D region possibly corresponds to TRBD1 (5 bases align). The CDR3 runs 14 amino acids, cysteine and phenylalanine included. CDR3 DNA only is kept here, 42 bases in frame from base 1. CDR1 is given as SGHNT and CDR2 as YYREEE, both from the germline V gene (reference sequence). V and J lose 3 bases and 5 bases, and a span of 14 bases separates them.